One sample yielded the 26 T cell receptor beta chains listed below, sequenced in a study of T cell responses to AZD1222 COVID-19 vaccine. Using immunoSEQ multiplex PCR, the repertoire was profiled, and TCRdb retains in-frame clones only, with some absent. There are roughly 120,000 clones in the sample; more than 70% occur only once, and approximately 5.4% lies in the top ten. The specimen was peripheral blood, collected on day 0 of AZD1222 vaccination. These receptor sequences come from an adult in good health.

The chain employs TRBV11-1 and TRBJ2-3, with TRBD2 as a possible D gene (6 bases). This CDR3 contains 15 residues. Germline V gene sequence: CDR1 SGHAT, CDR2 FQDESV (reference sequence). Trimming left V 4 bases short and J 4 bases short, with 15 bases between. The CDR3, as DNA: TGTGCCAGCAGCTCATGGGACTCCGCTCCAGATACGCAGTATTTT. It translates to CASSSWDSAPDTQYF.

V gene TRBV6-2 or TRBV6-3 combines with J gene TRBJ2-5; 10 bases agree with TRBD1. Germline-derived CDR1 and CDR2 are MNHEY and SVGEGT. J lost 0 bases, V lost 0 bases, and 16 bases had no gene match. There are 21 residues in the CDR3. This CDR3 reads CASSYSSRAGTGAEYQETQYF. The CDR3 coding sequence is TGTGCCAGCAGTTACTCGAGTAGGGCCGGGACAGGGGCCGAGTACCAAGAGACCCAGTACTTC.

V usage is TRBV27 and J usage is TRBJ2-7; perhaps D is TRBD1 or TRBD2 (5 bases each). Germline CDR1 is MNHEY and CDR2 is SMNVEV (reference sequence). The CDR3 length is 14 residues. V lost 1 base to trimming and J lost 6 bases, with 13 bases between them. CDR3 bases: TGTGCCAGCAGTTTATATTGGGGGTCGGGCGAGCAGTACTTC. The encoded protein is CASSLYWGSGEQYF.

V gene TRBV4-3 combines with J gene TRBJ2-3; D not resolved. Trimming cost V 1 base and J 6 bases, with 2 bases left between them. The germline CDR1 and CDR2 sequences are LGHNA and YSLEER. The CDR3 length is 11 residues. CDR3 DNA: TGCGCCAGCAGCCAAGGCGATACGCAGTATTTT. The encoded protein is CASSQGDTQYF.

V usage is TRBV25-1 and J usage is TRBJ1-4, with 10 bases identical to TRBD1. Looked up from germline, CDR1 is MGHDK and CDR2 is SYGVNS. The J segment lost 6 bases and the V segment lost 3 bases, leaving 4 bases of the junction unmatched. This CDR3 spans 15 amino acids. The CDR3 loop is CASSDTGTGDEKLFF. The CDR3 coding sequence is TGTGCCAGCAGTGATACCGGGACAGGGGATGAAAAACTGTTTTTT.

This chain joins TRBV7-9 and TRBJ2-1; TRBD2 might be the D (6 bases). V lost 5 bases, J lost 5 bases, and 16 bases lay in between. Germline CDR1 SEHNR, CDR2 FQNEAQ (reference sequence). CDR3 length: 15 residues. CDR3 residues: CASSTGLPPDNEQFF. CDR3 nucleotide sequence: TGTGCCAGCAGCACGGGACTTCCACCGGACAATGAGCAGTTCTTC.

CDR3 sequence: CASSSPAAGDQETQYF. CDR3 DNA sequence: TGTGCCAGCAGTTCCCCCGCGGCGGGGGACCAAGAGACCCAGTACTTC. This chain links TRBV28 with TRBJ2-5; 7 bases agree with TRBD2. The CDR3 is 16 residues long. Germline CDR1 reads MDHEN; CDR2 reads SYDVKM. The junction had 8 bases not matched to a gene; V was cut back by 4 bases and J by 0 bases.

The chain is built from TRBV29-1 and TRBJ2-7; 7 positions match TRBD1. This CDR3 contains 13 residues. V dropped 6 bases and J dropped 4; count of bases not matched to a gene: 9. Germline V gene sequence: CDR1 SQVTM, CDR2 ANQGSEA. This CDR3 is CSVGSGTAYEQYF. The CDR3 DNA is TGCAGCGTCGGCTCCGGGACAGCATACGAGCAGTACTTC.

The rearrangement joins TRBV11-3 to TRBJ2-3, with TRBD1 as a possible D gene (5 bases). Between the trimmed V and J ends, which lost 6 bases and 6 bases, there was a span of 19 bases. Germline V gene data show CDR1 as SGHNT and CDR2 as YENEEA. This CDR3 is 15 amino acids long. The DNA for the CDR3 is TGTGCCAGCAGTCAAGGTTGGCAGGGCGTGGATACGCAGTATTTT. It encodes CASSQGWQGVDTQYF.

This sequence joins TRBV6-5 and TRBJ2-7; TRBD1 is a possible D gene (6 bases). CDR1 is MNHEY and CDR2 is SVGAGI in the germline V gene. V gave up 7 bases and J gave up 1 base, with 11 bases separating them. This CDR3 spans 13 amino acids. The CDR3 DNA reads TGTGCCAGCAACTACAGGGCATCCTACGAGCAGTACTTC. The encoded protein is CASNYRASYEQYF.

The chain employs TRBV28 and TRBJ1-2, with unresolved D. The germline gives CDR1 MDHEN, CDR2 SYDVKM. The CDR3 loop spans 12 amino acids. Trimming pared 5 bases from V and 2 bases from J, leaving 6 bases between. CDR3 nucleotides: TGTGCCAGCAGTGAGGTGAACTATGGCTACACCTTC. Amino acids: CASSEVNYGYTF.

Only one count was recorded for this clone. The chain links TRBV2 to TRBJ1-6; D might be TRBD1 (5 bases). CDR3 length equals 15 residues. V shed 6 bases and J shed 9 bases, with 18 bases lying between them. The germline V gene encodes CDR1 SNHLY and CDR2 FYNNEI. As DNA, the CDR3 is TGTGCCAGCAGCCCCCGGGGCGCAGGGAGTTCACCCCTCCACTTT. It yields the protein CASSPRGAGSSPLHF.

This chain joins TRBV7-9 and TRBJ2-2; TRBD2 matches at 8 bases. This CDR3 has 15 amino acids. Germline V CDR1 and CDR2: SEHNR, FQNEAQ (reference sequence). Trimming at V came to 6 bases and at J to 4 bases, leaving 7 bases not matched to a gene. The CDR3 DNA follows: TGTGCCAGCAGTACCCCCGGGGGGGTCACCGGGGAGCTGTTTTTT. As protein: CASSTPGGVTGELFF.

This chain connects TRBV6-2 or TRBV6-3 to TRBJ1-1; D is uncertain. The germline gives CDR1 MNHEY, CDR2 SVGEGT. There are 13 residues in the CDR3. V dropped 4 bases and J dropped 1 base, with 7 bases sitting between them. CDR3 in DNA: TGTGCCAGCAGTTCATACTCGAACACTGAAGCTTTCTTT. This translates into CASSSYSNTEAFF.

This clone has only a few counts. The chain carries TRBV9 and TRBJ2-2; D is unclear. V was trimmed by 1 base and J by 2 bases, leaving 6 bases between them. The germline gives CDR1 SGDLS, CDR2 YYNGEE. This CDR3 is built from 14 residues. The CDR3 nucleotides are TGTGCCAGCAGCGTAAGGGCCAACACCGGGGAGCTGTTTTTT. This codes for CASSVRANTGELFF.

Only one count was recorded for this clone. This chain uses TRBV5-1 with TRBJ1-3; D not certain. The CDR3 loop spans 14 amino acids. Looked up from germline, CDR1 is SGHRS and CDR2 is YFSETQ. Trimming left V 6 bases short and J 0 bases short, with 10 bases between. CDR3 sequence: CASNPGSSGNTIYF. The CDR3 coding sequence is TGCGCCAGCAACCCGGGTTCCTCTGGAAACACCATATATTTT.

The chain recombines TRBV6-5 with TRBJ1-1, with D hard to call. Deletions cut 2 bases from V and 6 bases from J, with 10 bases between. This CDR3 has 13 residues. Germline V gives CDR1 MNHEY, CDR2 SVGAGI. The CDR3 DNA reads TGTGCCAGCAGTTACGGGGAGAGGGCTGAAGCTTTCTTT. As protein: CASSYGERAEAFF.

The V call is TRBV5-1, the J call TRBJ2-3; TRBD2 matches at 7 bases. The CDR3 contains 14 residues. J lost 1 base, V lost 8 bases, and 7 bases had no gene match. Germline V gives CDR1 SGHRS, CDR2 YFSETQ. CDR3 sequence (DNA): TGCGCCAGTCATCAAGGACTAGGCACAGATACGCAGTATTTT. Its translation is CASHQGLGTDTQYF.

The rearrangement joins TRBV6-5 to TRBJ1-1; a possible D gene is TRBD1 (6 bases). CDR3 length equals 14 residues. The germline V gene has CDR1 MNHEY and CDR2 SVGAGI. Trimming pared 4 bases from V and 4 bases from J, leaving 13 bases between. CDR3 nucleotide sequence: TGTGCCAGCAGTTCACAGGGTGGGACCACTGAAGCTTTCTTT. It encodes CASSSQGGTTEAFF.

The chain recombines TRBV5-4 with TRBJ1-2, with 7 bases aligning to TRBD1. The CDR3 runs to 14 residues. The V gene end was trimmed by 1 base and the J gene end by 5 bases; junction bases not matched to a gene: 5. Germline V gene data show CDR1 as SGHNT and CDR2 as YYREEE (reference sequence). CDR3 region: CASSLRQGGYGYTF. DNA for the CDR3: TGTGCCAGCAGCTTGAGACAGGGTGGATATGGCTACACCTTC.

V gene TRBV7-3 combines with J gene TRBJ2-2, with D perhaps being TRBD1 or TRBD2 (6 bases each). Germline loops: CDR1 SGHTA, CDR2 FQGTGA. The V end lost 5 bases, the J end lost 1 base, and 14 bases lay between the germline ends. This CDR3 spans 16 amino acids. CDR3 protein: CASSPLGGLNTGELFF. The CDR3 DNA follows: TGTGCCAGCAGCCCATTAGGGGGGCTGAACACCGGGGAGCTGTTTTTT. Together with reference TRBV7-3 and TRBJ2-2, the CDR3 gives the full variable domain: GAGVSQTPSNKVTEKGKYVELRCDPISGHTALYWYRQSLGQGPEFLIYFQGTGAADDSGLPNDRFFAVRPEGSVSTLKIQRTERGDSAVYLCASSPLGGLNTGELFFGEGSRLTVL.

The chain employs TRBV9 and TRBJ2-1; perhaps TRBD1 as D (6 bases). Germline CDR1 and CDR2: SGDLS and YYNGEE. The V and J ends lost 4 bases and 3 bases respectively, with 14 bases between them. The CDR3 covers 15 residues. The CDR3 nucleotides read TGTGCCAGCAGCACGACCGGGGACAACTACAATGAGCAGTTCTTC. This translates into CASSTTGDNYNEQFF.

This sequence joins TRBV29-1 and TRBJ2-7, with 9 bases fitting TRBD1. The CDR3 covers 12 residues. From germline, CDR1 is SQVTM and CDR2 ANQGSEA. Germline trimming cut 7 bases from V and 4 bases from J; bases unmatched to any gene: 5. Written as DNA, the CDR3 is TGCAGCGCCGGGACAGGGTCTTACGAGCAGTACTTC. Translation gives CSAGTGSYEQYF.

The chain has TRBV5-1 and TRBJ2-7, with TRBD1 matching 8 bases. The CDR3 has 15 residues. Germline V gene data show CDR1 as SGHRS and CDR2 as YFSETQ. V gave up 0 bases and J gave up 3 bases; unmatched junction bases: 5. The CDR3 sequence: CASSLVQGAGYEQYF. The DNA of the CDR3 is TGCGCCAGCAGCTTGGTGCAGGGGGCAGGCTACGAGCAGTACTTC. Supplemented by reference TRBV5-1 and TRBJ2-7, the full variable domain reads KAGVTQTPRYLIKTRGQQVTLSCSPISGHRSVSWYQQTPGQGLQFLFEYFSETQRNKGNFPGRFSGRQFSNSRSEMNVSTLELGDSALYLCASSLVQGAGYEQYFGPGTRLTVT.

CDR3 bases: TGTGCCAGTAATCCTACGGGGGGGGTACGGATTGAGCAGTTCTTC. It encodes CASNPTGGVRIEQFF. This sequence joins TRBV19 and TRBJ2-1, with TRBD2 matching 8 bases. The CDR3 has 15 residues. Germline-derived CDR1 and CDR2 are LNHDA and SQIVND (reference sequence). The junction had 14 bases not matched to a gene; V was cut back by 7 bases and J by 9 bases.

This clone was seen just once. CDR3 sequence: CASSVRTGTKETQYF. The DNA for the CDR3 is TGTGCCAGCTCAGTACGGACAGGGACCAAAGAGACCCAGTACTTC. The chain carries TRBV18 and TRBJ2-5, with 8 bases that match TRBD1. This CDR3 is 15 amino acids long. V trimming: 5 bases; J trimming: 3 bases; junction bases outside the gene matches: 8. Germline loops: CDR1 KGHSH, CDR2 LQKENI.